This T cell receptor (beta chain) was documented in a study of neurological immune-mediated disorders (dated by TCRdb to about 2019). Regarding the complete study: Using UMI-based sequencing, the study compared peripheral blood TCR-beta repertoires from patients with HTLV-I-associated myelopathy (HAM/TSP), patients with multiple sclerosis, and healthy controls. The approximately 110 TCR-beta libraries covered PBMC samples along with longitudinal samples, technical triplicates, and paired sorted CD4+ and CD8+ T-cell subsets. Longitudinal HAM/TSP and healthy donors had 3 time-points each (3-40 month intervals). Of the 68 subjects in the cohort, some 15 were HAM/TSP patients, some 34 were multiple sclerosis patients, and approximately 20 were healthy controls.

The paper's findings and limits, for the study overall: TCR clonal expansion was highest in HAM/TSP patients and lowest in MS patients, with MS patients falling below even healthy controls. No identical CDR3 amino acid sequences were shared among expanded clones across subjects, suggesting private TCR-beta repertoires in all groups.

For this chain, trimming is 6 bases at the V end and 6 bases at the J end, and the number of junction bases without a gene match is 9. Including cysteine and phenylalanine, the CDR3 has 16 amino acids. Just the 48-base CDR3 DNA is kept, in frame starting at base 1. To synthesize cDNA, template-switch 5'RACE was performed with a primer carrying a 10-nucleotide random unique molecular identifier so that each TCR transcript was tagged. Over 180 million TCR-beta sequences, covering 15-18 subjects, were produced in each sequencing run. The RNeasy kit was used to extract total RNA. TCR-beta VDJ regions were amplified with primers for the TCR constant region and the 5'RACE anchor, using the KAPA Real-time Library Amplification kit. A first PCR added sample indexes and Illumina adaptors, after which a second PCR increased the library yield. After Ampure bead purification, the TCR product of roughly 650 bp was size-selected on a 2% E-gel SizeSelection system. Before pooling, libraries had their quality checked on a Bioanalyzer, their concentration measured with Qubit, and their quantity determined with the Kapa Library Quantification kit. Paired-end 2 x 150 bp sequencing of the libraries was performed on an Illumina HiSeq 2500. To increase sequence diversity, roughly 24-31% phiX was spiked into each library pool. Regarding the original processing steps: Quality-filtered reads were processed with the UMI-based MiGEC pipeline, which removed over 75% of raw TCR sequences during error correction. VDJ genes were aligned to IMGT germline references, and each clonotype was defined by a unique CDR3 amino acid sequence together with V-J genes. Clonal expansion, Shannon diversity and CDR3 relatedness were evaluated with VDJtools (CalcPairwiseDistances, ClusterSamples), while phylogenetic trees were built in CLCbio workbench. Expanded clones were defined as having at least 8 unique UMIs, based on coefficient-of-variation modelling across technical triplicates. TCRdb cleaned the public reads at Q25 with fastp, built clones with MiXCR and kept in-frame beta chains. Every entry covers one CDR3 protein and lists the most common genes and DNA from its rows. None of the V and J calls come from the authors' own analysis; TCRdb made them. The sample table records over 55,000 distinct CDR3 sequences; about 10% of these occur just once. Approximately 13% of the sample goes to the ten largest clones.

This clonotype was detected many times. The target of this receptor is not known. The input lacks base qualities; no much larger clone sits a single base away. Per the publication, the time point label means: longitudinal time-point 2. Blood bank volunteers in Maryland, USA served as the healthy controls. Unsorted PBMC libraries were generated from 2 million PBMCs stored in RNAlater at -80 °C until RNA extraction. PBMCs were separated from peripheral blood using Ficoll-Hypaque density gradient centrifugation and then cryopreserved in liquid nitrogen. The receptor chain draws on TRBV12-3 or TRBV12-4 and TRBJ2-1, and TRBD2 aligns with 12 junction nucleotides. The material sequenced was PBMCs. The receptor comes from a young man in good health. This receptor carries the CDR3 CASSLTSGSPSNEQFF. The bases are TGTGCCAGCAGCCTGACTAGCGGGAGTCCCTCCAATGAGCAGTTCTTC.